The present T cell receptor beta chain was sequenced within a study of shared clonotypes between healthy human individuals (TCRdb year 2020). Looking at the study overall: The cohort included a few men and a couple of women between 18 and 49 years of age. For each donor, CD4 naive and CD4 memory were each given three plates, CD8 naive was given two plates, and CD8 memory was given one plate. The study deeply sequenced blood TCR repertoires of five healthy adults to estimate repertoire size and the extent of clonotype sharing between individuals. Different laboratories and diverse techniques were used to prepare libraries and sequence TCR repertoires, to increase sequencing depth and limit assay-specific biases. Each donor's leukapheresis produced roughly between roughly 0.85 and 10 billion PBMCs.

V loses 4 bases of germline sequence and J loses 10 bases, and the interval between the two ends is 18 bases. Sequences SGHNT (CDR1) and YYREEE (CDR2) are obtained from the germline V gene (reference sequence). The CDR3, cysteine through phenylalanine, is 14 amino acids long. Only the CDR3 portion is preserved as DNA: 42 bases, with reading frame beginning at the first base. The donors were healthy, HIV-negative adults who had no recently reported acute infections or vaccinations. Only Caucasian adults living in Nashville, Tennessee, USA were represented among the donors. CD8 memory samples were composed of magnetically selected CD45RO+ cells combined with CCR7-negative CD45RA+ effector memory (TemRA) cells. Blood was collected by leukapheresis, and PBMCs were isolated by Ficoll-Histopaque density gradient centrifugation and then cryopreserved in liquid nitrogen vapor phase. Purity and quantity of every magnetically sorted T cell population were checked by analytical flow cytometry. Genomic DNA was isolated from every sorted fraction and measured by UV absorbance on a Nanodrop 2000c.

What the authors observed across the whole study: Sampling was restricted to blood, and TCR repertoires in tissues likely differ from the TCR repertoires found in blood. Compared with non-shared clonotypes, clonotypes shared by all four sorted-subset donors had higher generation probabilities. The genetic and exposure-history diversity represented was limited by the small number of donors. Based on pairwise subsampling, the degree of clonotype sharing among donors was expected to be affected by sequencing depth. Naive subsets generally had larger estimated clonotype richness than memory subsets. Rarefaction of sorted-subset datasets indicated incomplete sequencing despite the large sequencing depth. When a few donors were compared, the shared fraction of clonotypes was roughly 4.8% for naive CD4, about 4% for naive CD8, 2.3% for memory CD4, and 0.35% to 0.4% for memory CD8.

Using the deep immunoSEQ assay, multiplex PCR amplified TCR CDR3 regions from genomic DNA. For each cell subset, the extracted genomic DNA was distributed evenly across all wells of several immunoSEQ 96-well plates, and each plate served as one replicate. Each replicate PCR for sorted subsets received about 200 ng genomic DNA, equal to about 30,000 T cell genomes. Purified libraries were quantified with a Qubit 3.0 fluorometer, sized on a Bioanalyzer 2100, and re-quantified with the KAPA Library Quantification kit. Each immunoSEQ 96-well plate was sequenced on its own single-read 150-cycle Illumina NextSeq 550 flow cell. The study's processing was this. The immunoSEQ output contained only junctional sequences without quality scores, so filtering could not match that applied to full-length reads. To assign V/J genes and CDR3, sequences were annotated against IMGT germline references using PyIR, a Python wrapper for IgBLAST v1.9. Reads were removed for weak V/J assignments (E-value above 1e-6), missing CDR3, stop codons, out-of-frame junctions, or ambiguous translated residues. V3J clonotypes were defined as sequences sharing the same inferred V gene, J gene, and CDR3 amino acid sequence. The percentage overlap between two repertoires was calculated by dividing the number of shared unique clonotypes by the size of the smaller repertoire. Three approaches were used to assess repertoire richness: RTK rarefaction, the Chao1 estimator, and Recon v2.1 estimates of unobserved clonotypes. For all TCRbeta clonotypes obtained by the gDNA method from a few donors, generation probabilities were computed with OLGA. In TCRdb, the immuneACCESS table is reduced to in-frame sequences with V and J assigned. These tables do not hold every clone; where another copy was compared, an unresolved V gene accounts for under half, and the others remain unexplained. V, J and clone size were drawn from that table, and D and trimming were deduced from the DNA. Counted in this sample were some 380,000 clones; roughly 96% of them appeared once. The ten biggest clones cover approximately 0.32% of the sample.

With respect to this clone: It has no known antigen specificity. No quality values exist for individual bases; no much larger clone is one base distant.

The sample taken for sequencing was memory CD8+ T cells sorted from blood. Per the publication, the cell subset or site label means: CD45RO+ cells pooled with CCR7-negative TemRA cells. In this chain, TRBV5-4 is recombined with TRBJ2-4; the D segment could be TRBD1, given 6 matching bases. This sequence originates from a man aged 30 to 39 in good health. The CDR3 here reads CASSGKGEDRIQYF. In nucleotide form, the sequence is TGTGCCAGCAGCGGAAAAGGTGAAGACAGGATTCAGTACTTC.